This record covers a single T cell receptor (beta chain). Its antigen remains unidentified. This sample stems from a study of T cells in Graves' hyperthyroidism and ophthalmopathy. Study outcomes and limitations: Ophthalmopathy, which appeared later, was predicted by the model a median 6.5 months before onset.

Template material for amplifying TCR beta CDR3 regions consisted of RNA transcripts. When the TCR CDR3 underwent first-round RT-PCR, the HTBI primer set was used. TCRdb independently ran MiXCR on the multiplex PCR reads; one entry per CDR3 protein. The data show a few hundred thousand distinct CDR3 sequences, 14% seen once. This CDR3 comprises 14 residues. V lost 5 bases and J lost 4, with 14 bases in between. From germline, CDR1 is SGHVS and CDR2 FNYEAQ. V gene TRBV7-6 combines with J gene TRBJ1-2; D is unclear. The sequence was collected from a woman in her 40s with Graves' hyperthyroidism. The sample taken for sequencing was blood. CDR3 in DNA: TGTGCCAGCAGCCGCGACGGAGGGTCCTATGGCTACACCTTC. This codes for CASSRDGGSYGYTF. The full variable domain, with the rest looked up from reference TRBV7-6 and TRBJ1-2, is GAGVSQSPRYKVTKRGQDVALRCDPISGHVSLYWYRQALGQGPEFLTYFNYEAQQDKSGLPNDRFSAERPEGSISTLTIQRTEQRDSAMYRCASSRDGGSYGYTFGSGTRLTVV.